This T cell receptor (beta chain) came from a study of blood T cell repertoires in COVID-19. Authors' methods: Scientists estimated how many nucleated cells there were by amplifying reference gene primers. Only in-frame clones appear in the TCRdb table, and some are missing; sequencing was by immunoSEQ multiplex PCR. V and J calls and clone size are those listed in that table; D and trimming were worked out from the DNA. The sample carries 250,000 to 300,000 clones, roughly 90% recorded once. Cohorts were assigned according to the clinical history that participants reported. This clonotype was sampled from a woman between 40 and 50 years old who had recovered from COVID-19. Material for sequencing was PBMCs or T cells enriched from blood (not recorded which).

CDR3 protein: CSVEGDTPSSYNEQFF. CDR3 nucleotides: TGCAGCGTTGAAGGAGACACACCGAGCTCCTACAATGAGCAGTTCTTC. The chain joins TRBV29-1 to TRBJ2-1; D gene unclear. Trimming took off 1 base at V and 0 bases at J, with 13 bases between the two ends. The CDR3 spans 16 residues. Germline-derived CDR1 and CDR2 are SQVTM and ANQGSEA.